The 13 T cell receptor beta chains below all came from one sample that was sequenced in a study of blood T cell repertoires in COVID-19. This table comes from immunoSEQ multiplex PCR, and its TCRdb copy is limited to in-frame clones, with some not included. The sample comprises a few hundred thousand clones, approximately 84% of which are singletons, and more than 2% rests with the top ten. The sequencing input was peripheral blood. These receptors came from a woman aged 55-69 years with acute or convalescent COVID-19.

The V call is TRBV2, the J call TRBJ1-1, with D hard to call. There are 14 residues in the CDR3. V was trimmed by 7 bases and J by 0 bases, leaving 12 bases between them. Germline lookup yields CDR1 SNHLY and CDR2 FYNNEI. The CDR3 sequence is CASMRDSMNTEAFF. The CDR3 nucleotides are TGTGCCAGCATGAGGGATAGCATGAACACTGAAGCTTTCTTT.

The gene calls are TRBV28 and TRBJ1-2; D not resolved. V lost 5 bases and J 8 bases, leaving 12 bases between the germline ends. The CDR3 contains 12 residues. Germline lookup yields CDR1 MDHEN and CDR2 SYDVKM. CDR3 region: CASSERDSGYTF. In nucleotides, the CDR3 is TGTGCCAGCAGTGAGAGAGATTCAGGCTACACCTTC.

The rearrangement joins TRBV6-2 or TRBV6-3 to TRBJ1-5; 10 nucleotides line up with TRBD1. The CDR3 runs 15 residues. Germline V CDR1 and CDR2: MNHEY, SVGEGT. Trimming removed 5 bases from V and 11 bases from J; junction bases left unmatched: 12. This CDR3 is CASSDLGTGVSSQHF. In nucleotides, the CDR3 is TGTGCCAGCAGTGACCTCGGGACAGGGGTTTCGTCCCAGCATTTT.

The chain recombines TRBV6-2 or TRBV6-3 with TRBJ1-1, with no clear D. CDR1 is MNHEY, CDR2 SVGEGT, per germline. Trimming shortened V by 5 bases and J by 1 base, and 23 bases separated the two germline ends. The CDR3 runs 18 residues. The CDR3 coding sequence is TGTGCCAGCAGTAGATCAACGCCGGGGAGAAGTGGGAACACTGAAGCTTTCTTT. It translates to CASSRSTPGRSGNTEAFF.

This chain joins TRBV7-2 and TRBJ2-3, with 16 nucleotides matching TRBD2. CDR1 is SGHTA, CDR2 FQGNSA, per germline. The length of the CDR3 is 18 residues. Trimming removed 4 bases from V and 5 bases from J; junction bases left unmatched: 9. CDR3 in amino acids: CASSYTGTSGGAVDTQYF. The CDR3 region has the DNA TGTGCCAGCAGCTATACCGGGACTAGCGGGGGGGCGGTAGATACGCAGTATTTT.

The chain employs TRBV18 and TRBJ1-4; 9 positions agree with TRBD1. The germline CDR1 and CDR2 sequences are KGHSH and LQKENI. CDR3 length: 15 amino acids. V lost 4 bases to trimming and J lost 10 bases; unmatched junction nucleotides: 10. CDR3 in DNA: TGTGCCAGCTCACGACCGACAGGGGGAGTAGGAAAACTGTTTTTT. Its translation is CASSRPTGGVGKLFF. Full variable domain (rest looked up from reference TRBV18 and TRBJ1-4): NAGVMQNPRHLVRRRGQEARLRCSPMKGHSHVYWYRQLPEEGLKFMVYLQKENIIDESGMPKERFSAEFPKEGPSILRIQQVVRGDSAAYFCASSRPTGGVGKLFFGSGTQLSVL.

V and J are TRBV7-2 and TRBJ2-1, with D possibly TRBD2 on 5 matching bases. This CDR3 contains 17 residues. Germline loops: CDR1 SGHTA, CDR2 FQGNSA. V lost 5 bases to trimming and J lost 1 base, with 18 bases between them. CDR3: CASSPGPGAGSYNEQFF. The CDR3 DNA reads TGTGCCAGCAGCCCAGGCCCGGGCGCGGGTTCCTACAATGAGCAGTTCTTC.

The chain joins TRBV4-1 to TRBJ2-7; the D gene is possibly TRBD2 (6 bases). V shed 5 bases and J shed 2 bases, with 13 bases lying between them. Germline-derived CDR1 and CDR2 are MGHRA and YSYEKL. This CDR3 has 14 residues. CDR3 loop: CASSVSGGTYEQYF. CDR3 nucleotides: TGCGCCAGCAGCGTCTCCGGGGGAACCTACGAGCAGTACTTC.

The chain has TRBV3-1 (or the pseudogene TRBV3-2) and TRBJ2-3; 9 bases line up with TRBD2. This CDR3 spans 18 amino acids. The ends lost 3 bases at V and 0 bases at J; junction bases unmatched: 10. CDR1 and CDR2 (germline): LGHDT, YNNKEL (reference sequence). CDR3 nucleotides: TGTGCCAGCAGCCAGGCGGGCAGCGGGGGGAGTAGCACAGATACGCAGTATTTT. Amino acids: CASSQAGSGGSSTDTQYF.

This sequence joins TRBV6-5 and TRBJ2-1; no clear D gene. The CDR3 loop spans 15 amino acids. Trimming left V 4 bases short and J 0 bases short, with 10 bases between. The V gene's germline CDR1 is MNHEY and CDR2 SVGAGI. The CDR3 region is CASSSYRSSYNEQFF. The CDR3 DNA follows: TGTGCCAGCAGTTCATACAGAAGCTCCTACAATGAGCAGTTCTTC.

The chain combines TRBV5-1 with TRBJ2-2; 10 nucleotides match TRBD1. This CDR3 spans 15 amino acids. With 0 bases clipped from V and 5 bases from J, the junction kept 1 base outside the gene matches. Germline CDR1 and CDR2: SGHRS and YFSETQ. CDR3 coding DNA: TGCGCCAGCAGCTTGGGGGACAGGGGAACCGGGGAGCTGTTTTTT. Residues: CASSLGDRGTGELFF.

CDR3 loop: CASSPAGAGTLDTQYF. The CDR3 region has the DNA TGTGCCAGCAGTCCGGCAGGCGCGGGGACTCTAGATACGCAGTATTTT. The chain recombines TRBV27 with TRBJ2-3; D possibly corresponds to TRBD2 (6 bases). This CDR3 is built from 16 residues. CDR1 is MNHEY and CDR2 is SMNVEV in the germline V gene (reference sequence). Deletions cut 5 bases from V and 5 bases from J, with 20 bases between.

The CDR3 spells CASSLERGRSGELFF. As DNA, the CDR3 is TGTGCCAGCAGCTTGGAGAGGGGGCGCTCCGGGGAGCTGTTTTTT. The chain joins TRBV5-4 to TRBJ2-2; 7 bases fit TRBD1. CDR3 length equals 15 residues. Trimming removed 0 bases from V and 6 bases from J; junction bases left unmatched: 5. CDR1 is SGHNT, CDR2 YYREEE, per germline (reference sequence).